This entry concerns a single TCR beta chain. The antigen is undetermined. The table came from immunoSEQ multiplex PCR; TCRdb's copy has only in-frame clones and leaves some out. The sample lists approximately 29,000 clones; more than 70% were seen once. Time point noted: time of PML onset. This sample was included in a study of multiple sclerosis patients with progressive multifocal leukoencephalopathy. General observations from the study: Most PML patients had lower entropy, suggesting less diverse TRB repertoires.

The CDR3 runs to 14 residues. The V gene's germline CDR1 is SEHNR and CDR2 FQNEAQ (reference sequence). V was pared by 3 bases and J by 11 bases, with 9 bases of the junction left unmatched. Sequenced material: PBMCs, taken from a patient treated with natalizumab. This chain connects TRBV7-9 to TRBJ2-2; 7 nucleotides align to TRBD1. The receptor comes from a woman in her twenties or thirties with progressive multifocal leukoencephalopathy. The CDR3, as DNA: TGTGCCAGCAGCTTCGCCACAGGGGCTTCCGAGCTGTTTTTT. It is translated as CASSFATGASELFF.